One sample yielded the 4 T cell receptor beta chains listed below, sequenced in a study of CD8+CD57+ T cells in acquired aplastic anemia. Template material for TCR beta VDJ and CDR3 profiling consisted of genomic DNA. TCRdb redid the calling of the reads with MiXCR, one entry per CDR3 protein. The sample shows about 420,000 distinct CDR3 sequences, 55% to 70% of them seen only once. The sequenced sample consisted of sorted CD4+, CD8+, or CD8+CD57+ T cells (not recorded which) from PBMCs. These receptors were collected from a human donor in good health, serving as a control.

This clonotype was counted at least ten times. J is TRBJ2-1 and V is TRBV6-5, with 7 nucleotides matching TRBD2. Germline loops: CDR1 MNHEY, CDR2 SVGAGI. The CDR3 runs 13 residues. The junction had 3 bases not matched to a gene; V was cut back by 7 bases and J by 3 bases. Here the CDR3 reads CASKRGDYNEQFF. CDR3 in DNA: TGTGCCAGCAAGCGGGGAGACTACAATGAGCAGTTCTTC.

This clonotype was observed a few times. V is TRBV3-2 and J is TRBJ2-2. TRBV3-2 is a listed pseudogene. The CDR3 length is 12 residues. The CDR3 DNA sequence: TGTGCCAGCAGCCAAGTTAACGGGGAGCTGTTGTTT. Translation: CASSQVNGELLF.

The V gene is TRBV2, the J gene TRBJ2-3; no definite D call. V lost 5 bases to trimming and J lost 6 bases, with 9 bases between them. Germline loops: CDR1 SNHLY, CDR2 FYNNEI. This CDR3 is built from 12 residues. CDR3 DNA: TGTGCCAGCAGTTTAAGTCGGGATACGCAGTATTTT. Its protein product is CASSLSRDTQYF.

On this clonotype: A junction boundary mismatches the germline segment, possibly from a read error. The chain's CDR3 is CASSNDSYYAYAF. The DNA for the CDR3 is TGTGCCAGCAGCAACGACAGTTACTATGCCTACGCCTTC. V and J are TRBV2 and TRBJ1-2, with D possibly TRBD1 on 5 matching bases. The CDR3 is made up of 13 amino acids. CDR1 and CDR2 from the germline V gene are SNHLY and FYNNEI.